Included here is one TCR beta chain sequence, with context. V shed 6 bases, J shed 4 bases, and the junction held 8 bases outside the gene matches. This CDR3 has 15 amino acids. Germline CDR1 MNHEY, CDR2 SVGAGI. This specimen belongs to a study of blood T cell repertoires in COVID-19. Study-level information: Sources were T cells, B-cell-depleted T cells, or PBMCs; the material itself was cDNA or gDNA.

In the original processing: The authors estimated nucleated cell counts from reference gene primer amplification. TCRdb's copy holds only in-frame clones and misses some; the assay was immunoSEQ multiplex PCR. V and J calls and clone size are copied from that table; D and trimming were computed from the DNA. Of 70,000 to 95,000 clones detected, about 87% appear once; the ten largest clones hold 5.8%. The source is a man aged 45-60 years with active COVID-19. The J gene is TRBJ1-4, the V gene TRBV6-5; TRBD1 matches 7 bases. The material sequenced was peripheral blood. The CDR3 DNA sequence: TGTGCCAGCAGCCTTACAGGGGCCTTTAATGAAAAACTGTTTTTT. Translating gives CASSLTGAFNEKLFF.